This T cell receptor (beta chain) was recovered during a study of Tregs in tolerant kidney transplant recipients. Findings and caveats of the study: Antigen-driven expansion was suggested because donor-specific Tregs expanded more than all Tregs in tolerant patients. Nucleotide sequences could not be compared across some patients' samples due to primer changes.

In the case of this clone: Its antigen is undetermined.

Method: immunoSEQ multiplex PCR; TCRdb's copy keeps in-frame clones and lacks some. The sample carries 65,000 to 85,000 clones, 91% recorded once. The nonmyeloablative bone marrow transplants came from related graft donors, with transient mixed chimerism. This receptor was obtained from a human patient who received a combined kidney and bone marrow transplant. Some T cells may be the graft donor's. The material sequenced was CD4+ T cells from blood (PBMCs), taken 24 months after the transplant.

CDR3 residues: CASGGTTYNEQFF. The CDR3 region has the DNA TGCGCCAGCGGGGGGACCACTTACAATGAGCAGTTCTTC. The chain has TRBV5-1 and TRBJ2-1; weak D call: TRBD2 (6 bases). The CDR3 loop spans 13 amino acids. Germline lookup yields CDR1 SGHRS and CDR2 YFSETQ. V lost 7 bases and J lost 4, with 12 bases in between.